This T cell receptor (beta chain) was sequenced for a study of chemoradiotherapy in HPV16-positive cancers. TCRdb's copy holds only in-frame clones and misses some; the assay was immunoSEQ multiplex PCR. The top ten hold about 1.8% of the sample, which has about 6,500 clones, 90% seen once. Study-wide points: During treatment, candidate HPV-specific clones and E7-related motifs expanded in tumor. The functional HPV-specific definition rests on just two HPV16-positive patients. HPV-responsive T-cell expansion during chemoradiotherapy was linked to improved recurrence-free survival in HPV16-positive patients.

About this clone itself: Antigen: not known.

Repeated repertoire sampling spanned the course of chemoradiotherapy. The receptor comes from a human donor with HPV-associated anogenital cancer. The sample in question was blood, obtained from a patient who underwent chemoradiotherapy.

CDR3 residues: CASSRPSYEQYF. The CDR3 nucleotides are TGTGCCAGCAGCCGCCCCTCCTACGAGCAGTACTTC. V gene TRBV7-8 combines with J gene TRBJ2-5; D is ambiguous. The DNA end is a closer match to TRBJ2-7, so the J assignment may be wrong. The CDR3 has 12 amino acids. Germline V gives CDR1 SGHVS, CDR2 FQNEAQ.